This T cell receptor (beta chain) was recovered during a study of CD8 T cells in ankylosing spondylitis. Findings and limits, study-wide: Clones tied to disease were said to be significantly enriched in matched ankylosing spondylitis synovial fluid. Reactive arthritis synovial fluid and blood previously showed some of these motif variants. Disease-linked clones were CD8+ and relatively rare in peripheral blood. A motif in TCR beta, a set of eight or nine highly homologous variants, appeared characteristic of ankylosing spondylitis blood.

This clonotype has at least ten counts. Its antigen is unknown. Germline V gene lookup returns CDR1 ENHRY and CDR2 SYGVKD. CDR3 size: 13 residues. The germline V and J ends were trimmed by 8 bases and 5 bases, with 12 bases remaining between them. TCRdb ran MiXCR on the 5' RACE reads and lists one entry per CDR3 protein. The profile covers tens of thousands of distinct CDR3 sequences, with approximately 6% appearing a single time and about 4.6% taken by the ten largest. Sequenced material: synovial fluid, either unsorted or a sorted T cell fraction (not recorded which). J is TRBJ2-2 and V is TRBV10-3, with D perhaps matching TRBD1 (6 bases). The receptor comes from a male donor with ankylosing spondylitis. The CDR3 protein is CAIERGTTGELFF. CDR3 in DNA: TGTGCCATCGAAAGGGGGACAACCGGGGAGCTGTTTTTT.